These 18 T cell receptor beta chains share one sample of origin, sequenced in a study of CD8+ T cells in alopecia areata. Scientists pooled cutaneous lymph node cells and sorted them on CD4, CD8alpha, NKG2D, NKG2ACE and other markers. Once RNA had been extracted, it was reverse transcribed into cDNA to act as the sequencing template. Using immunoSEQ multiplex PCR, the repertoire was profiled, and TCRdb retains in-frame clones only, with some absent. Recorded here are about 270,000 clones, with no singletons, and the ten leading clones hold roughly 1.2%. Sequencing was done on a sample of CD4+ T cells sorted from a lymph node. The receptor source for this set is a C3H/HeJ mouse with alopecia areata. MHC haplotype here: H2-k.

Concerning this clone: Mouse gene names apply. CDR3 bases read: TGTGCCAGCAGCCAAGTCCATCCAGAC. It translates to CASSQVHPD. The full CDR3 protein reads CASSQVHPDTQYF. The rearrangement links TRBV5 to TRBJ2-5; D uncertain. The DNA ends 4 residues before the CDR3 does, and the rest of the CDR3 is filled in from the germline J gene. The CDR3 extends over 13 amino acids. Germline CDR1 LGHNA, CDR2 YNLKQL (reference sequence).

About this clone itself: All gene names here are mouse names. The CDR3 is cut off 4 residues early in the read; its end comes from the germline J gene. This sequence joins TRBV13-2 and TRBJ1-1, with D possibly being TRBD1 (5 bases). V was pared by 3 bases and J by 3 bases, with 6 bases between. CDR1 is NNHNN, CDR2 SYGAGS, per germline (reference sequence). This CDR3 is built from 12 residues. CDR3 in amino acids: CASGGQYTEVFF. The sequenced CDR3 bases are TGTGCCAGCGGTGGACAGTACACA.

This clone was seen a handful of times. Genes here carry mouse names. CDR3 DNA, as far as it was read: TGTGCCAGCCGCCAGACTAGTGCAGAA. As protein: CASRQTSAE. The entire CDR3 protein is CASRQTSAETLYF. The chain combines TRBV13-1 with TRBJ2-3; D gene uncertain. The read stops 4 residues short of the end of the CDR3; the missing end is completed from the germline J gene. The CDR3 length is 13 residues. V dropped 7 bases and J dropped 0 bases, with 9 bases sitting between them. The V gene's germline CDR1 is NSHNY and CDR2 SYGAGN.

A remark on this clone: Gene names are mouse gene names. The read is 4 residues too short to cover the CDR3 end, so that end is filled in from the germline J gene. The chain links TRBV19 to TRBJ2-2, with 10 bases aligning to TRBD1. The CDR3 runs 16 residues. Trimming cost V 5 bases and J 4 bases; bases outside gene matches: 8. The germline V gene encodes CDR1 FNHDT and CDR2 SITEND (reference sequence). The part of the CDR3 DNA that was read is TGTGCCAGCAGGTCGCCCGGGACAGGGGCCACCGGG. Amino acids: CASRSPGTGATG. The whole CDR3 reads CASRSPGTGATGQLYF.

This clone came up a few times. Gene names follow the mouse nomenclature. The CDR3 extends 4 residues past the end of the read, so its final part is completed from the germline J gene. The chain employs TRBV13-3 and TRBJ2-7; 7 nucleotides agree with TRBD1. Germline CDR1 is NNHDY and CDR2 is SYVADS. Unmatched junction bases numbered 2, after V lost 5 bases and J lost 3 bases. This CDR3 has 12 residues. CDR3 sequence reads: CASRGQIYEQYF. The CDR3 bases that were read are TGTGCCAGCAGGGGACAGATCTAT.

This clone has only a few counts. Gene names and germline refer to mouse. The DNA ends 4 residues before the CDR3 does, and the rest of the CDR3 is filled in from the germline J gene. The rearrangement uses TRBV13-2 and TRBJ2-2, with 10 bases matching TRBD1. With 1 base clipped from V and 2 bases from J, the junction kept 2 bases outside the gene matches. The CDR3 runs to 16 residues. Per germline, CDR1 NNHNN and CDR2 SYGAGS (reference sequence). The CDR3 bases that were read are TGTGCCAGCGGTGATCTGGGACAGGGGAACACCGGG. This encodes CASGDLGQGNTG. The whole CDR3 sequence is CASGDLGQGNTGQLYF.

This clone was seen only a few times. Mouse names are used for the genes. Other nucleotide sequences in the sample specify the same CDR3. The CDR3 loop reads CASSIGTGVYAEQFF. The part of the CDR3 DNA that was read is TGTGCCAGCAGTATTGGGACAGGGGTCTATGCT. This chain uses TRBV19 with TRBJ2-1; 10 bases are a match to TRBD1. Read coverage stops 4 residues before the CDR3 terminus; the germline J gene supplies the remainder. The germline V gene has CDR1 FNHDT and CDR2 SITEND (reference sequence). The ends lost 2 bases at V and 3 bases at J; junction bases unmatched: 2. The CDR3 loop spans 15 amino acids.

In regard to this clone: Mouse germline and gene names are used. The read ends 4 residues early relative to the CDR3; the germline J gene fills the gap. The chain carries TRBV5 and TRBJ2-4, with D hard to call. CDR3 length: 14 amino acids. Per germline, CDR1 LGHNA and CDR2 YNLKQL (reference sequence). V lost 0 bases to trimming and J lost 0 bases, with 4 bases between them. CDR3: CASSQDISQNTLYF. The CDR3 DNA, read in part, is TGTGCCAGCAGCCAAGACATTAGTCAAAAC.

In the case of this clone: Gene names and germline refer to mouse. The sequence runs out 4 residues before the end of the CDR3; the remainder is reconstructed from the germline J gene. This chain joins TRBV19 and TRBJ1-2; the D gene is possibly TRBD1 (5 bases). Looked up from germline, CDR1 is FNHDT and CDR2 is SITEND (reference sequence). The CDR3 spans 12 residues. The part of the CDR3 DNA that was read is TGTGCCAGCAGTTTCGGGACTTCC. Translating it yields CASSFGTS. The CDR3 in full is CASSFGTSDYTF.

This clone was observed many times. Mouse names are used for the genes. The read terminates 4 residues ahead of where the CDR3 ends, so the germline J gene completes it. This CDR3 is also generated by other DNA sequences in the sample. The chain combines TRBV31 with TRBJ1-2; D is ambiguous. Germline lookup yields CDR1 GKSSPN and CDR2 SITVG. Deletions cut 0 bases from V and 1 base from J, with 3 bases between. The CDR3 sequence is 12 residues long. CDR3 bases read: TGTGCCTGGAGTCTACAAAACTCC. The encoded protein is CAWSLQNS. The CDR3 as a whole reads CAWSLQNSDYTF. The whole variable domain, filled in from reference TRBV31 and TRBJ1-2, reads AQTIHQWPVAEIKAVGSPLSLGCTIKGKSSPNLYWYWQATGGTLQQLFYSITVGQVESVVQLNLSASRPKDDQFILSTEKLLLSHSGFYLCAWSLQNSDYTFGSGTRLLVI.

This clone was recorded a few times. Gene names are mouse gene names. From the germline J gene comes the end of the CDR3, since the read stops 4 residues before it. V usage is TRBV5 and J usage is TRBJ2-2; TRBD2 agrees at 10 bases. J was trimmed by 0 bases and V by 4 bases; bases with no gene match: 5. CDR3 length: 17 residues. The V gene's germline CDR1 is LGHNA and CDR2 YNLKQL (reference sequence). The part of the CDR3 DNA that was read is TGTGCCAGCAGCCCGGCTGGGGGGGCAGCAAACACCGGG. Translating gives CASSPAGGAANTG. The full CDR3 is CASSPAGGAANTGQLYF.

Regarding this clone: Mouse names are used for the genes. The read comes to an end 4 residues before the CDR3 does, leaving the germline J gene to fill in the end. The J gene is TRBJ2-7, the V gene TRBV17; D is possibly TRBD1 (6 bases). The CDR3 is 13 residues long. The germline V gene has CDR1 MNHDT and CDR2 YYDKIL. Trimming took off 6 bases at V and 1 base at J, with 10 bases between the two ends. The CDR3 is CASRSQGSYEQYF. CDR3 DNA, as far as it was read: TGTGCTAGCAGATCCCAGGGGTCCTAT.

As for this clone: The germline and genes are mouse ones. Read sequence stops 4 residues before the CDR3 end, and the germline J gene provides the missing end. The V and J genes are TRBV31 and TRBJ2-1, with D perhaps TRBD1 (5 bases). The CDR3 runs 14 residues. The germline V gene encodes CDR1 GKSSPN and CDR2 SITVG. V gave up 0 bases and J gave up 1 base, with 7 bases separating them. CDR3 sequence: CAWSLRQNYAEQFF. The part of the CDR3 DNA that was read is TGTGCCTGGAGTCTAAGACAGAACTATGCT. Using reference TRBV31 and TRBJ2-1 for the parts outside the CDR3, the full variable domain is AQTIHQWPVAEIKAVGSPLSLGCTIKGKSSPNLYWYWQATGGTLQQLFYSITVGQVESVVQLNLSASRPKDDQFILSTEKLLLSHSGFYLCAWSLRQNYAEQFFGPGTRLTVL.

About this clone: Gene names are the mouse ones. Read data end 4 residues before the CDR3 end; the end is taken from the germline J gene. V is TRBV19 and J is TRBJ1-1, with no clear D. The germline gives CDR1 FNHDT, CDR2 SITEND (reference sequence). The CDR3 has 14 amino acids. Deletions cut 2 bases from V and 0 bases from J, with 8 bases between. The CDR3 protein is CASSIPLANTEVFF. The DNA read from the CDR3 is TGTGCCAGCAGTATTCCACTTGCAAACACA.

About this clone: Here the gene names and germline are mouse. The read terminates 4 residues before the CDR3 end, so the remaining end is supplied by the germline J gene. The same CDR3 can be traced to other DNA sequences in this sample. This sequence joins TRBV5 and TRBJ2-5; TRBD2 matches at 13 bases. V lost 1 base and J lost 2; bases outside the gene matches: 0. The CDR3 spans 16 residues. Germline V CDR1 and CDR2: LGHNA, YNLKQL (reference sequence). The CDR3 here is CASSQGTGGAQDTQYF. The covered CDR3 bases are TGTGCCAGCAGCCAAGGGACTGGGGGGGCCCAAGAC.

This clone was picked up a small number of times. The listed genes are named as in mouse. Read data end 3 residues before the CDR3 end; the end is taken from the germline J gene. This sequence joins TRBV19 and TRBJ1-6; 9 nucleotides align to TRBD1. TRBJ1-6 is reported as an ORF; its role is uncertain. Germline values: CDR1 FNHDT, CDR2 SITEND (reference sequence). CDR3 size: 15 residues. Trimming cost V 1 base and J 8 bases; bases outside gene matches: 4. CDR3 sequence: CASSILGQGYSPLYF. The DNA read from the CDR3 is TGTGCCAGCAGTATATTGGGACAGGGATATTCGCCC.

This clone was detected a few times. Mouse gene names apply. This CDR3 is CTCSADPTGVYEQYF. CDR3 bases read: TGCACCTGCAGTGCAGATCCCACTGGGGTCTAT. This sequence joins TRBV1 and TRBJ2-7; TRBD2 aligns across 7 bases. The read terminates 4 residues before the CDR3 end, so the remaining end is supplied by the germline J gene. Germline CDR1 and CDR2: NSQYPW and LRSPGD (reference sequence). The V and J ends lost 0 bases and 3 bases, in that order; junction bases with no gene match: 5. The CDR3 is 15 residues long.

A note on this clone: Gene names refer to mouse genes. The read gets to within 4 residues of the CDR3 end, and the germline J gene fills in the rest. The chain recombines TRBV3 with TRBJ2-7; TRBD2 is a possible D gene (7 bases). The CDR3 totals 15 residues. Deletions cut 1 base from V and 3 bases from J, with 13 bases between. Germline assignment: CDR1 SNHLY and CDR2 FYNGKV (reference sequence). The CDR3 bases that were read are TGTGCCAGCAGCTTAGAAGGGGGGGTCCTCTAT. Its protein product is CASSLEGGVLY. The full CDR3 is CASSLEGGVLYEQYF.